These 2 T cell receptor beta chains came from one sample sequenced in a study of response to subunit inactivated influenza vaccine. In TCRdb, the RT-PCR reads were re-called with MiXCR into one record per CDR3 protein. This repertoire shows some 570,000 distinct CDR3 sequences, approximately 10% found once; its top ten account for more than 9.5%. This sample also belongs to another study, concerning T cells expressing NK-cell markers. That publication notes: Production of TCR beta cDNA relied on 5'RACE template switching with UMIs.

Specimen: PBMCs from blood, collected on the day of vaccination. Receptors were obtained from a man aged 45-65 years who received an inactivated influenza vaccine.

The chain links TRBV28 to TRBJ2-7; no reliable D call. Germline V gene sequence: CDR1 MDHEN, CDR2 SYDVKM. V dropped 6 bases and J dropped 4 bases, with 13 bases sitting between them. The CDR3 spans 13 residues. The CDR3 DNA sequence: TGTGCCAGCAGCCGACCCCCTAGGTACGAGCAGTACTTC. Protein: CASSRPPRYEQYF.

The chain couples TRBV6-2 or TRBV6-3 to TRBJ2-7, with 12 bases that match TRBD2. The trim removed 5 bases at V and 5 bases at J, leaving 10 bases unmatched. There are 16 residues in the CDR3. Per germline, CDR1 MNHEY and CDR2 SVGEGT. The DNA for the CDR3 is TGTGCCAGCAGTCGCTCGACTAGCGGGAGTTCCCACGAGCAGTACTTC. This sequence encodes CASSRSTSGSSHEQYF.